The 29 T cell receptor beta chains listed next were all sequenced from one sample in a study of CXCR3-negative and CXCR3-positive naive CD8 T cells. Via 5' RACE with UMI labels, TRB cDNA libraries were prepared. One entry per CDR3 protein, without DNA, is what TCRdb gives after re-calling the 5' RACE reads. This sample contains 40,000 to 45,000 distinct CDR3 sequences. Sequencing was done on a sample of memory CD8+ T cells from blood. These receptors all stem from a human donor in good health. Some clones in this sample may be carry-over from other donors' samples.

The V and J genes are TRBV28 and TRBJ1-1; the D gene TCRdb calls, TRBD1, cannot be checked with no DNA. The CDR3 contains 15 residues. Germline V gene lookup returns CDR1 MDHEN and CDR2 SYDVKM. The CDR3 loop is CASSPQRGINTEAFF.

The chain couples TRBV28 to TRBJ1-1; TCRdb gives TRBD1 as the D gene, but with no DNA this cannot be confirmed. Germline assignment: CDR1 MDHEN and CDR2 SYDVKM. This CDR3 is built from 15 residues. The chain's CDR3 is CASSSQTGLNTEAFF.

V is TRBV14 and J is TRBJ2-7; the D call of TRBD2 rests on TCRdb alone, since no DNA is present to check it. The CDR3 length is 11 residues. The germline CDR1 and CDR2 sequences are SGHDN and FVKESK. The CDR3 protein is CASSPREEQYF.

The chain uses TRBV30 and TRBJ2-5. The CDR3 runs 13 residues. The germline gives CDR1 GTSNPN, CDR2 SVGIG (reference sequence). The chain's CDR3 is CAWRVDRRETQYF.

The chain joins TRBV25-1 to TRBJ2-7; TCRdb's assignment of TRBD1 cannot be checked, as there is no DNA. This CDR3 is 15 amino acids long. From germline, CDR1 is MGHDK and CDR2 SYGVNS. This CDR3 reads CASSEPGQGFYEQYF.

J is TRBJ2-7 and V is TRBV28; checking the TCRdb D call of TRBD1 is not possible without DNA. The CDR3 covers 16 residues. The germline V gene encodes CDR1 MDHEN and CDR2 SYDVKM. The CDR3 region is CASSRIQGVFPYEQYF.

J is TRBJ2-4 and V is TRBV6-6; TCRdb designates TRBD1, a call that cannot be tested without DNA. The CDR3 length is 21 residues. Germline V gene lookup returns CDR1 MNHNY and CDR2 SVGAGI (reference sequence). The CDR3: CASSYRDRAGWGFLAKNIQYF.

The J gene is TRBJ2-1, the V gene TRBV7-8. The CDR3 runs to 13 residues. CDR1 is SGHVS and CDR2 is FQNEAQ in the germline V gene. The CDR3 loop reads CASSLGSYNEQFF.

The CDR3 is CASSQGTPTPLDEQYF. The chain combines TRBV14 with TRBJ2-7; the TCRdb D gene call, TRBD2, has no DNA to confirm it. The CDR3 covers 16 residues. Germline loops: CDR1 SGHDN, CDR2 FVKESK.

V usage is TRBV2 and J usage is TRBJ2-1; the TRBD1 assignment by TCRdb is unverifiable without DNA. This CDR3 region has 15 residues. Germline V gives CDR1 SNHLY, CDR2 FYNNEI. CDR3 sequence reads: CASTPPERLHNEQFF.

The rearrangement uses TRBV12-3 or TRBV12-4 and TRBJ2-1. This CDR3 has 11 residues. CDR3 residues: CASTTHNEQFF.

CDR3 protein: CASSSPGTGELFF. The chain links TRBV7-2 to TRBJ2-2; TCRdb's D call, TRBD1, is unchecked because there is no DNA. Germline loops: CDR1 SGHTA, CDR2 FQGNSA. The length of the CDR3 is 13 residues.

This chain uses TRBV20-1 with TRBJ1-1; with no DNA, the TCRdb D assignment of TRBD1 cannot be verified. Looked up from germline, CDR1 is DFQATT and CDR2 is SNEGSKA (reference sequence). The CDR3 consists of 17 residues. The CDR3 is CSARGFVGQALNTEAFF.

This chain links TRBV6-6 with TRBJ1-6; TCRdb outputs TRBD1, but without DNA this stays unchecked. The CDR3 sequence is 16 residues long. Germline CDR1 is MNHNY and CDR2 is SVGAGI (reference sequence). This chain's CDR3 is CASTAFGQITNSPLHF.

The chain is built from TRBV7-6 and TRBJ1-1; TCRdb selects TRBD1, and the lack of DNA leaves this call unchecked. The CDR3 is made up of 15 amino acids. Germline-derived CDR1 and CDR2 are SGHVS and FNYEAQ. The chain's CDR3 is CASSPGTQGSTEAFF.

The CDR3 loop is CASSLGLLEQYF. This chain uses TRBV7-9 with TRBJ2-7. Germline CDR1 SEHNR, CDR2 FQNEAQ (reference sequence). The CDR3 consists of 12 residues.

The CDR3 region is CASSLGHTDYGYTF. The chain has TRBV5-6 and TRBJ1-2. CDR3 size: 14 residues. Germline CDR1 and CDR2: SGHDT and YYEEEE.

The chain has TRBV6-2 or TRBV6-3 and TRBJ2-3; with no DNA, the TCRdb D assignment of TRBD1 cannot be verified. Per the germline V gene, CDR1 is MNHEY and CDR2 is SVGEGT. The CDR3 runs 15 residues. The CDR3 here is CATARGRRSTDTQYF.

V usage is TRBV29-1 and J usage is TRBJ2-2; checking the TCRdb D call of TRBD1 is not possible without DNA. Germline lookup yields CDR1 SQVTM and CDR2 ANQGSEA. The CDR3 consists of 14 residues. The CDR3 reads CSVPGSWRTGELFF.

The V gene is TRBV11-3, the J gene TRBJ2-2; TCRdb gives TRBD1 as the D gene, but with no DNA this cannot be confirmed. The CDR3 covers 17 residues. Looked up from germline, CDR1 is SGHNT and CDR2 is YENEEA. CDR3 amino acids: CASSYAGSPRTTGELFF.

The rearrangement uses TRBV29-1 and TRBJ2-7; TCRdb selects TRBD2, and the lack of DNA leaves this call unchecked. Germline CDR1 is SQVTM and CDR2 is ANQGSEA. This CDR3 comprises 14 residues. This CDR3 reads CSVELVAGGPEQYF.

The rearrangement uses TRBV6-2 or TRBV6-3 and TRBJ2-1; TCRdb selects TRBD2, and the lack of DNA leaves this call unchecked. CDR1 and CDR2 (germline): MNHEY, SVGEGT. The CDR3 loop spans 15 amino acids. CDR3: CASSSSSGGANEQFF.

The chain's CDR3 is CASSLVPFGGAGYEQYF. The V call is TRBV7-7, the J call TRBJ2-7; the TCRdb D gene call, TRBD2, has no DNA to confirm it. Germline assignment: CDR1 SSHAT and CDR2 FNYEAQ (reference sequence). The CDR3 is made up of 17 amino acids.

The chain is built from TRBV11-2 and TRBJ2-7; as DNA is missing, the TRBD2 call by TCRdb cannot be tested. CDR1 SGHAT and CDR2 FQNNGV come from the germline V gene. There are 16 residues in the CDR3. CDR3 region: CASSFGGGSFSYEQYF.

This chain links TRBV9 with TRBJ2-7; the TRBD1 assignment by TCRdb is unverifiable without DNA. CDR1 is SGDLS and CDR2 is YYNGEE in the germline V gene. The CDR3 consists of 13 residues. The CDR3 loop is CASSGNREYEQYF.

V usage is TRBV29-1 and J usage is TRBJ2-7; there is no DNA to check the TCRdb D call of TRBD2. The CDR3 loop spans 16 amino acids. Germline CDR1 reads SQVTM; CDR2 reads ANQGSEA. Here the CDR3 reads CSVEGGSSGPHYEQYF.

The chain is built from TRBV7-9 and TRBJ1-1; TCRdb lists TRBD1, though no DNA is available to test this call. The CDR3 contains 12 residues. Germline V gives CDR1 SEHNR, CDR2 FQNEAQ (reference sequence). CDR3 loop: CASSIGQNEAFF.

The chain carries TRBV29-1 and TRBJ2-3; TCRdb's D call of TRBD1 is untestable without DNA. This CDR3 is built from 14 residues. The germline V gene encodes CDR1 SQVTM and CDR2 ANQGSEA. CDR3 sequence: CSVDGTGEGDTQYF.

The chain employs TRBV7-8 and TRBJ2-7; the TRBD1 assignment by TCRdb is unverifiable without DNA. There are 16 residues in the CDR3. The germline V gene has CDR1 SGHVS and CDR2 FQNEAQ. The CDR3 spells CASSLVRAGSSYEQYF.